These T cell receptor beta chains were read from a single sample in a study of OX40 agonist ivuxolimab in advanced cancers. Measured with immunoSEQ multiplex PCR; TCRdb has only the in-frame clones, and not every one. Among about 40,000 clones, 70% to 90% were seen once, and the ten largest hold over 20%. The material was CD4+ or CD8+ T cells sorted from blood, obtained in a trial of the OX40 agonist ivuxolimab. These receptors were obtained from an adult with an advanced solid tumor such as melanoma, head and neck, liver or kidney cancer. CDR3s include the opening cysteine and the closing phenylalanine or tryptophan. The D gene is left open where the match is weak. Clone sizes are given selectively: once, few, many, or a class where the clone is expanded.

clone size	V gene	D gene	J gene	CDR3 protein	CDR3 DNA
medium-sized	TRBV9	.	TRBJ2-3	CASSVLADTQYF	TGTGCCAGCAGCGTACTAGCAGATACGCAGTATTTT
.	TRBV7-8	.	TRBJ1-6	CASNSGYNSPLHF	TGTGCCAGCAATAGCGGTTATAATTCACCCCTCCACTTT
.	TRBV14	TRBD2	TRBJ2-7	CASSQGGTSGTGAYEQYF	TGTGCCAGCAGCCAAGGAGGGACTAGCGGGACCGGAGCCTACGAGCAGTACTTC
.	TRBV15	.	TRBJ2-3	CATSRSRVVVDTQYF	TGTGCCACCAGCAGATCCAGGGTTGTTGTGGATACGCAGTATTTT
.	TRBV19	.	TRBJ2-7	CASSISGGGEQYF	TGTGCCAGTAGTATTTCCGGGGGAGGCGAGCAGTACTTC
.	TRBV19	.	TRBJ2-1	CASSIVLAGHEQFF	TGTGCCAGTAGTATAGTACTAGCAGGCCATGAGCAGTTCTTC
.	TRBV5-1	TRBD2	TRBJ2-7	CASSLGLAGGFGYEQYF	TGCGCCAGCAGCTTAGGACTAGCGGGAGGTTTTGGCTACGAGCAGTACTTC
.	TRBV7-2	.	TRBJ2-7	CASSLAGYAYEQYF	TGTGCCAGCAGCTTAGCGGGGTACGCCTACGAGCAGTACTTC
.	TRBV6-5	TRBD1	TRBJ2-5	CASSSGQGYAETQYF	TGTGCCAGCAGTTCGGGACAGGGGTACGCCGAGACCCAGTACTTC
.	TRBV28	.	TRBJ1-1	CASSLGRNTEAFF	TGTGCCAGCAGTTTGGGCAGGAACACTGAAGCTTTCTTT
.	TRBV10-3	TRBD1	TRBJ2-7	CAISESGTGGSEQYF	TGTGCCATCAGTGAGTCGGGGACAGGGGGTAGCGAGCAGTACTTC
.	TRBV25-1	.	TRBJ1-1	CASTITRQLGNTEAFF	TGTGCCAGCACTATCACAAGGCAGTTAGGGAACACTGAAGCTTTCTTT
.	TRBV5-4	.	TRBJ1-5	CASSFGGYNQPQHF	TGTGCCAGCAGCTTCGGGGGTTACAATCAGCCCCAGCATTTT
.	TRBV30	TRBD1	TRBJ1-1	CAWSTGTGRTEAFF	TGTGCCTGGAGCACCGGGACAGGGCGCACTGAAGCTTTCTTT
.	TRBV9	.	TRBJ2-1	CASSVGVRGRYNEQFF	TGTGCCAGCAGCGTAGGGGTGCGAGGGCGGTACAATGAGCAGTTCTTC
.	TRBV7-3	TRBD2	TRBJ2-1	CASSLKRLAGEVGEQFF	TGTGCCAGCAGCTTAAAAAGACTAGCGGGGGAAGTGGGTGAGCAGTTCTTC
.	TRBV7-9	.	TRBJ2-3	CASSLVSTDTQYF	TGTGCCAGCAGCTTAGTTTCCACAGATACGCAGTATTTT
.	TRBV6-1	.	TRBJ2-2	CASGLLGWSTGELFF	TGTGCCAGTGGCTTACTAGGGTGGAGCACCGGGGAGCTGTTTTTT
once	TRBV6-5	.	TRBJ2-5	CASLDSETQYF	TGTGCCAGCCTCGACTCGGAGACCCAGTACTTC
once	TRBV19	.	TRBJ1-1	CASSLQDSGTEAFF	TGTGCCAGTAGTCTCCAGGACAGTGGGACTGAAGCTTTCTTT
few	TRBV27	.	TRBJ2-1	CASSFRGVYEQFF	TGTGCCAGCAGTTTCCGCGGGGTATATGAGCAGTTCTTC
.	TRBV5-1	.	TRBJ2-3	CASSLVSSTSTDTQYF	TGCGCCAGCAGCTTGGTCAGTTCCACTAGCACAGATACGCAGTATTTT
.	TRBV10-3	.	TRBJ2-7	CAISDIGVGDEQYF	TGTGCCATCAGTGATATAGGGGTGGGCGACGAGCAGTACTTC
.	TRBV27	.	TRBJ1-1	CASSFLVNTEAFF	TGTGCCAGCAGTTTTTTAGTGAACACTGAAGCTTTCTTT
.	TRBV28	TRBD2	TRBJ2-3	CASSPPEREWLDTQYF	TGTGCCAGCAGTCCCCCAGAGCGGGAGTGGTTAGATACGCAGTATTTT
.	TRBV29-1	TRBD2	TRBJ2-1	CSVEVPVPTSGFDNEQFF	TGCAGCGTTGAAGTGCCCGTGCCGACTAGCGGCTTCGACAATGAGCAGTTCTTC
once	TRBV27	.	TRBJ2-1	CASSTLLEQFF	TGTGCCAGCAGTACTCTTTTGGAGCAGTTCTTC
.	TRBV6-5	.	TRBJ2-3	CASSYAMPRDTDTQYF	TGTGCCAGCAGTTACGCAATGCCGCGGGACACAGATACGCAGTATTTT
.	TRBV29-1	.	TRBJ2-1	CSVDEADLYNEQFF	TGCAGCGTTGACGAAGCGGACCTTTACAATGAGCAGTTCTTC
few	TRBV27	TRBD2	TRBJ2-2	CASSPGTTITGELFF	TGTGCCAGCAGCCCCGGGACTACTATCACCGGGGAGCTGTTTTTT
once	TRBV27	.	TRBJ2-7	CASSLTGTSYEQYF	TGTGCCAGCAGTTTGACAGGAACTTCCTACGAGCAGTACTTC
.	TRBV28	.	TRBJ2-1	CASGVLVRGEQFF	TGTGCCAGCGGCGTACTAGTTAGGGGTGAGCAGTTCTTC